Below, 14 T cell receptor beta chains from the same sample are listed, as sequenced in a study of T cells in Graves' hyperthyroidism and ophthalmopathy. RNA transcripts gave rise to amplified TCR beta CDR3 regions. The HTBI primer set was used in a first-round RT-PCR of the TCR CDR3. MiXCR, run by TCRdb on the multiplex PCR reads, gives a single entry per CDR3 protein. The sample holds 500,000 to 550,000 distinct CDR3 sequences, just under 20% seen once. The sample was blood. The source is a man between 40 and 49 years old with Graves' ophthalmopathy.

As concerns this clonotype: A read error may be the cause here, since a much bigger clone is one base away. In nucleotides, the CDR3 is TGTGCCAGCAGTGAGGACAGCACAGATACGCAGTATTTT. Its translation: CASSEDSTDTQYF. V and J are TRBV6-4 and TRBJ2-3; D unclear. Trimming left V 3 bases short and J 0 bases short, with 4 bases between. The CDR3 spans 13 residues. Per the germline V gene, CDR1 is MRHNA and CDR2 is SNTAGT.

This clonotype was counted only a few times. The chain is built from TRBV11-2 and TRBJ2-7; TRBD1 matches 8 bases. Germline V CDR1 and CDR2: SGHAT, FQNNGV. V was clipped by 3 bases and J by 7 bases; unmatched bases: 11. This CDR3 has 15 residues. The CDR3 DNA follows: TGTGCCAGCAGCTTGGTTTTAGGACAGGGTGGAGAGCAGTACTTC. Amino acid sequence: CASSLVLGQGGEQYF.

This clonotype was observed at least ten times. For the CDR3, the DNA is TGCAGTGCCACCGGTGGGGGCCCCTACAATGAGCAGTTCTTC. Translated: CSATGGGPYNEQFF. V is TRBV20-1 and J is TRBJ2-1; tentative D call: TRBD1 (6 bases). Germline V gene data show CDR1 as DFQATT and CDR2 as SNEGSKA (reference sequence). This CDR3 has 14 amino acids. V lost 6 bases to trimming and J lost 2 bases, with 14 bases between them.

This chain joins TRBV6-1 and TRBJ1-3, with a weak D call TRBD1 (6 bases). Germline V gene lookup returns CDR1 MNHNS and CDR2 SASEGT. The V gene lost 5 bases and the J gene lost 9 bases, with 20 bases spanning the gap. CDR3 length: 15 amino acids. The CDR3 protein is CASSPRAQKGGTIYF. CDR3 DNA: TGTGCCAGCAGTCCACGGGCCCAAAAGGGGGGCACCATATATTTT.

This clonotype appeared a few times. The chain is built from TRBV13 and TRBJ2-1; 8 bases match TRBD2. CDR1 and CDR2 from the germline V gene are PRHDT and FYEKMQ (reference sequence). The junction had 6 bases not matched to a gene; V was cut back by 5 bases and J by 6 bases. This CDR3 is built from 14 residues. The CDR3 sequence is CASSTGLAINEQFF. The CDR3 DNA reads as TGTGCCAGCAGCACCGGACTAGCTATCAATGAGCAGTTCTTC.

This clonotype was detected a few times. The V and J genes are TRBV12-3 or TRBV12-4 and TRBJ1-5; the match to TRBD1 covers 7 bases. The CDR3 runs to 15 residues. V was pared by 5 bases and J by 2 bases, with 6 bases of the junction left unmatched. CDR3: CASSDRVVGNQPQHF. The CDR3 DNA follows: TGTGCCAGCAGTGACAGGGTAGTGGGCAATCAGCCCCAGCATTTT.

The chain uses TRBV19 and TRBJ1-2, with D unresolved. The CDR3 sequence is 16 residues long. Per the germline V gene, CDR1 is LNHDA and CDR2 is SQIVND (reference sequence). V shed 3 bases and J shed 2 bases, with 16 bases lying between them. CDR3 bases: TGTGCCAGTAGTATTGTCCCCGGACTTGCGAACTATGGCTACACCTTC. It is translated as CASSIVPGLANYGYTF.

At least ten counts were recorded for this clonotype. In nucleotides, the CDR3 is TGTGCCAGCAGCTTGTTCCTAGCGGGAGGAAGAGAGCAGTACTTC. This translates into CASSLFLAGGREQYF. The chain joins TRBV7-2 to TRBJ2-7, with 11 bases matching TRBD2. The germline CDR1 and CDR2 sequences are SGHTA and FQGNSA. The CDR3 spans 15 residues. The junction had 8 bases not matched to a gene; V was cut back by 3 bases and J by 7 bases.

The V gene is TRBV12-3 or TRBV12-4, the J gene TRBJ1-3; D uncertain. The CDR3 covers 14 residues. Trimming left V 3 bases short and J 5 bases short, with 11 bases between. CDR3 amino acids: CASSFFDGRNTIYF. DNA of the CDR3: TGTGCCAGCAGTTTTTTCGACGGAAGAAACACCATATATTTT.

The chain combines TRBV7-9 with TRBJ2-5; D remains ambiguous. The germline CDR1 and CDR2 sequences are SEHNR and FQNEAQ (reference sequence). This CDR3 is built from 13 residues. Between the trimmed V and J ends, which lost 5 bases and 1 base, there was a span of 8 bases. The CDR3 DNA sequence: TGTGCCAGCAGCCCGGCCGTCCAAGAGACCCAGTACTTC. Protein product: CASSPAVQETQYF.

The rearrangement links TRBV10-3 to TRBJ2-2; D ambiguous. V dropped 10 bases and J dropped 7 bases, with 19 bases sitting between them. The V gene's germline CDR1 is ENHRY and CDR2 SYGVKD. This CDR3 spans 14 amino acids. The CDR3 reads CATMKNPSDGELFF. The CDR3 DNA is TGTGCCACCATGAAAAACCCGTCGGACGGGGAGCTGTTTTTT.

About this clonotype: One end of the junction fails to match germline, which may point to a read error. V and J are TRBV9 and TRBJ1-2; D gene unclear. Looked up from germline, CDR1 is SGDLS and CDR2 is YYNGEE. CDR3 length: 16 amino acids. The CDR3 region is CASSPMGGNANDGYTF. The CDR3 nucleotides read TGTGCCAGCAGCCCTATGGGCGGAAACGCTAACGATGGCTACACCTTC.

This clonotype showed up just a few times. J is TRBJ1-1 and V is TRBV27; D perhaps matches TRBD1 (6 bases). The CDR3 is 15 residues long. Trimming took off 2 bases at V and 4 bases at J, with 14 bases between the two ends. Germline-derived CDR1 and CDR2 are MNHEY and SMNVEV (reference sequence). CDR3 sequence reads: CASSLGAGDSTEAFF. In nucleotides, the CDR3 is TGTGCCAGCAGTTTAGGGGCAGGGGATTCCACTGAAGCTTTCTTT.

In regard to this clonotype: Relative to the germline gene, one junction end is altered; a read error may explain this. This chain connects TRBV18 to TRBJ1-3, with a weak D call TRBD1 (5 bases). The CDR3 extends over 16 amino acids. Germline lookup yields CDR1 KGHSH and CDR2 LQKENI. CDR3 in amino acids: CASSPKDTSSGITIYF. Written as DNA, the CDR3 is TGTGCCAGCTCCCCGAAGGACACGAGCTCTGGAATCACCATATATTTT.